This T cell receptor (beta chain) was sequenced during a study of blood T cell repertoires in COVID-19. Overall study context: There were acute and convalescent COVID-19 samples, and they came from the United States, Italy and Spain. Sources were T cells, B-cell-depleted T cells, or PBMCs; the material itself was cDNA or gDNA.

CDR1 is SGHNT and CDR2 is YYREEE in the germline V gene (reference sequence). This CDR3 has 13 residues. Between the trimmed V and J ends, which lost 1 base and 10 bases, there was a span of 13 bases. In the original analysis: Estimates of nucleated cell counts were drawn from the amplification of reference gene primers. TCRdb's table, derived via immunoSEQ multiplex PCR, lists solely in-frame clones and lacks some. The DNA gave D and trimming, while V, J and clone size come from that table. Of 200,000 to 250,000 clones listed, approximately 80% were seen once; the top ten hold around 7.2%. Material for sequencing was peripheral blood. This TCR came from a woman between 45 and 60 years old with acute or convalescent COVID-19. The chain joins TRBV5-4 to TRBJ2-3; a possible D gene is TRBD2 (5 bases). The CDR3 region has the DNA TGTGCCAGCAGCTTGAGTGCCGGGGATGCGCAGTATTTT. Translated, it gives CASSLSAGDAQYF.